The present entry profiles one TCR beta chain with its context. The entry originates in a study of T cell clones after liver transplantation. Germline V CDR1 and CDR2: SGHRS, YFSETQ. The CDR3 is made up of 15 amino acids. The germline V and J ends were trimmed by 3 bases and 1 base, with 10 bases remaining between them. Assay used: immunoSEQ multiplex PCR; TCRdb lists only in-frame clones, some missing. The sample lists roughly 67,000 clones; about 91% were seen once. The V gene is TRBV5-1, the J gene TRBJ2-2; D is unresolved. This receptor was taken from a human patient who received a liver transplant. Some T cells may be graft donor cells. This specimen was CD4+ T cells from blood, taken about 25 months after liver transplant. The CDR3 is CASSSGPKNTGELFF. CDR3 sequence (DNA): TGCGCCAGCAGCTCCGGTCCCAAGAACACCGGGGAGCTGTTTTTT.